Listed below are T cell receptor beta chains from one sample, sequenced in a study of T cells expressing NK-cell markers. TCRdb re-called the 5' RACE reads and catalogs CDR3 proteins one per entry, DNA excluded. The sample table sets out 500,000 to 600,000 distinct CDR3 sequences. The material sequenced was blood T cells: a sorted CD56 or NKG2C T cell subset, CD4+ or CD8+ T cells, or bulk PBMC T cells (not recorded which). Receptors originate from a young man in good health. The CDR3 runs from the conserved cysteine through the conserved F or W.

>TRBV18|TRBJ2-5
CASSPRTSGSETQYF
>TRBV6-5|TRBJ2-7
CASSYTSSSGSSVREQYF
>TRBV6-2/TRBV6-3|TRBJ2-6
CASTGGPLTTTSGANVLTF
>TRBV20-1|TRBJ2-7
CSARPEQEQYF
>TRBV20-1|TRBJ2-1
CSAGGESGNEQFF
>TRBV5-1|TRBJ2-3
CASRGGGRPLSTDTQYF
>TRBV12-3/TRBV12-4|TRBJ1-2
CASGEGVSNYGYTF
>TRBV9|TRBJ1-5
CASSVESGYGQPQHF
>TRBV5-1|TRBJ1-2
CASSRGQGSYGYTF
>TRBV9|TRBJ2-6
CASSIGTGGFGANVLTF
>TRBV20-1|TRBJ2-3
CSAPVSGLPDTQYF
>TRBV15|TRBJ2-3
CATSEGDYRGSTDTQYF
>TRBV12-3/TRBV12-4|TRBJ2-5
CASSLMLAGPLETQYF
>TRBV12-3/TRBV12-4|TRBJ2-2
CASSSPGGTGELFF
>TRBV15|TRBJ2-3
CATSRDSTGVLTDTQYF
>TRBV25-1|TRBJ1-2
CASSPEVGYGYTF
>TRBV5-1|TRBJ2-3
CASSLERTSGSRNTQYF